This TCR beta chain was sequenced during a study of T-cell reconstitution after alpha-beta-depleted transplantation in children (TCRdb year 2016). A note on the overall study: The study quantitatively tracked T-cell immune reconstitution after TCRalphabeta/CD19-depleted allogeneic hematopoietic cell transplantation in children using TCR repertoire profiling. Overall study outcomes, separate from this receptor: The apparently early alphabetaT-cell count recovery about two months after transplant was reportedly dependent on only several hundred rapidly expanded clones derived from non-depleted graft cells. In some patients, the high TCRbeta diversity seen at day 60 was put down to recipient T cells and intrathymic progenitors that had survived conditioning. The frequencies of hyperexpanded clones fell over the following months, and after one year, T-cell counts and TCRbeta diversity were mostly attributed to newly produced T cells.

With regard to this clonotype: Its antigen is still unknown. At one end the junction does not follow the germline gene, possibly because of a read error.

The sample's treatment or condition label is to be understood as: allogeneic hematopoietic cell transplantation with graft depleted of TCRalphabeta T cells and CD19 B cells. TCRalphabeta/CD19-depleted allogeneic hematopoietic cell grafts were given to the transplant recipients, all of whom were children. Library preparation employed PCR. The sequencer was an Illumina HiSeq 2500. To normalize quantification of the TCRbeta repertoire, the TCR libraries were built with molecular barcoding that relied on unique molecular identifiers. The public sequencing data were trimmed at Q25 with fastp and processed into clonotypes with MiXCR by TCRdb, which kept only in-frame beta chains. Rows with one shared CDR3 protein collapse into an entry with the most common genes and DNA. The sample table records around 800,000 distinct CDR3 sequences; roughly 15% of these occur just once. Approximately 5% of the sample goes to the ten largest clones.

Taken from the germline V gene (reference sequence), the CDR1 and CDR2 loops are SEHNR and FQNEAQ. The CDR3 sequence holds 13 residues, the cysteine and phenylalanine included. Just the 39-base CDR3 DNA is kept, in frame starting at base 1. The sample here was PBMCs, mostly from graft donor cells, taken 360 days after TCRalphabeta/CD19-depleted stem cell transplant. The source is a male patient younger than 18 who had a stem cell transplant for acute lymphoblastic leukemia, so the T cells may come from the graft donor. The sequence joins TRBV7-9 to TRBJ2-3, and 8 junctional nucleotides match TRBD2. The CDR3: CASSLVSGKTPDF. The DNA reads as follows: TGTGCCAGCAGCTTAGTTAGCGGGAAGACCCCGGATTTT. Beyond the CDR3, the reference TRBV7-9 and TRBJ2-3 genes provide the residues; the full variable domain reads: DTGVSQNPRHKITKRGQNVTFRCDPISEHNRLYWYRQTLGQGPEFLTYFQNEAQLEKSRLLSDRFSAERPKGSFSTLEIQRTEQGDSAMYLCASSLVSGKTPDFGPGTRLTVL.